The rows below give T cell receptor beta chains drawn from one sample of a study of blood T cell repertoires in COVID-19. Clones were sequenced by immunoSEQ multiplex PCR, and TCRdb holds only the in-frame ones, with some missing. Of some 250,000 clones listed, 60% to 75% are singletons. Sequenced: peripheral blood. All receptors derive from a woman of 80 years or more with acute or convalescent COVID-19. Each CDR3 is given without its conserved first and last residue. Fields, in order: J gene, V gene, clone size, CDR3 protein. Only some rows state a clone size, as once, few, many or a class for expanded clones.

J gene: TRBJ1-1
V gene: TRBV4-1
clone size: -
CDR3 protein: ASSRREGMNTEAF

J gene: TRBJ2-1
V gene: TRBV29-1
clone size: -
CDR3 protein: SVEDPTRAYNEQF

J gene: TRBJ2-2
V gene: TRBV7-2
clone size: -
CDR3 protein: ASSLATSANTGELF

J gene: TRBJ2-5
V gene: TRBV5-1
clone size: once
CDR3 protein: ASSGGQGSAETQY

J gene: TRBJ2-7
V gene: TRBV2
clone size: -
CDR3 protein: ASNPGQGLGEQY

J gene: TRBJ2-5
V gene: TRBV19
clone size: -
CDR3 protein: ASSRDRVGETQY

J gene: TRBJ2-7
V gene: TRBV5-5
clone size: -
CDR3 protein: ASSGTGFLYEQY

J gene: TRBJ2-7
V gene: TRBV12-3/TRBV12-4
clone size: -
CDR3 protein: ASRKGVSYEQY

J gene: TRBJ1-2
V gene: TRBV6-1
clone size: -
CDR3 protein: ASSEAVGRANYGYT

J gene: TRBJ1-5
V gene: TRBV7-2
clone size: -
CDR3 protein: ASSLRDRGGNQPQH

J gene: TRBJ1-6
V gene: TRBV19
clone size: -
CDR3 protein: ASNLQSVDSPLH

J gene: TRBJ1-5
V gene: TRBV6-5
clone size: -
CDR3 protein: ASSRDFQPQH

J gene: TRBJ1-2
V gene: TRBV28
clone size: few
CDR3 protein: ASSPVRQGANGYT

J gene: TRBJ2-4
V gene: TRBV2
clone size: -
CDR3 protein: ATSRGGVAKNIQY

J gene: TRBJ2-3
V gene: TRBV10-2
clone size: -
CDR3 protein: ASSGGLLTDTQY